The T cell receptor (beta chain) under discussion was sequenced for a study of T cell changes during pregnancy in multiple sclerosis. TCRdb's copy holds only in-frame clones and misses some; the assay was immunoSEQ multiplex PCR. The data hold 40,000 to 60,000 clones, with 80% to 95% observed a single time. CDR3 length: 13 residues. Germline lookup yields CDR1 GTSNPN and CDR2 SVGIG (reference sequence). The V segment lost 2 bases and the J segment 8 bases; nucleotides outside the gene matches: 8. The specimen comprised peripheral blood, sampled after pregnancy. The V gene is TRBV30, the J gene TRBJ1-1; TRBD1 agrees at 7 bases. The sequence derives from a female donor with multiple sclerosis, enrolled in a pregnancy study. DNA of the CDR3: TGTGCCTGGAGTAGGGGGCGCCCGGGGGAAGCTTTCTTT. Translation gives CAWSRGRPGEAFF.